Shown below are 2 T cell receptor beta chains from a single sample sequenced in a study of regulatory T cells in long-lasting Graves disease (dated by TCRdb to about 2021). Libraries were constructed by multiplex PCR. TCRdb shows the sequencer as Illumina HiSeq 4000. iRepertoire HTBI primers and Arm-PCR amplification of CDR3 regions were used to construct TCR beta libraries. TCRdb's own reprocessing of the public reads used fastp at Q25 and MiXCR and kept productive beta chains. Rows merge per CDR3 protein into single entries with the most common DNA and genes. The sample table lists over 200,000 distinct CDR3 sequences, under 20% of them with a count of one. Approximately 14% of the sample lies in the top ten. The time point label of this sample denotes: newly diagnosed GD, antithyroid drugs for less than 3 months. RNA was extracted from PBMCs in TRIzol for both TCR sequencing and RNA sequencing.

These data were also filed under a second study, of T cells in Graves' hyperthyroidism and ophthalmopathy.

Sequenced material: peripheral blood mononuclear cells (PBMCs), taken at new diagnosis, from a patient treated with antithyroid drugs. The receptors stem from a woman aged 30 to 39 with Graves disease. Donor details come from another sample of the same person, matched by shared clones.

J is TRBJ2-7 and V is TRBV5-1, with 10 bases fitting TRBD2. V lost 2 bases to trimming and J lost 3 bases; unmatched junction nucleotides: 8. Germline CDR1 SGHRS, CDR2 YFSETQ. The length of the CDR3 is 16 residues. CDR3 nucleotide sequence: TGCGCCAGCAGCTTAGCGGGGGGGCAAAAAAACTACGAGCAGTACTTC. Translated: CASSLAGGQKNYEQYF.

As regards this clonotype: Relative to the germline gene, one junction end is altered; a read error may explain this. The chain links TRBV5-1 to TRBJ2-2; tentatively, D is TRBD1 or TRBD2 (7 bases each). Germline V lookup: CDR1 SGHRS, CDR2 YFSETQ. CDR3 length equals 15 residues. The CDR3 region is CASTRQGGSPGEPFF. CDR3 sequence (DNA): TGCGCCAGCACCCGACAGGGAGGGTCCCCCGGGGAGCCGTTTTTT. The whole variable domain, filled in from reference TRBV5-1 and TRBJ2-2, reads KAGVTQTPRYLIKTRGQQVTLSCSPISGHRSVSWYQQTPGQGLQFLFEYFSETQRNKGNFPGRFSGRQFSNSRSEMNVSTLELGDSALYLCASTRQGGSPGEPFFGEGSRLTVL.